The clone carrying this T cell receptor (beta chain) was counted once. This specimen comes from a study of T cell responses to AZD1222 COVID-19 vaccine. Study-wide background: Second-dose schedules of about 4 or about 12 weeks were combined.

Sequencing used immunoSEQ multiplex PCR; TCRdb keeps in-frame clones, though not all of them. The profile shows around 170,000 clones, 90% of them singletons. The CDR3 has 15 amino acids. Germline V lookup: CDR1 LGHNA, CDR2 YNFKEQ. V was pared by 0 bases and J by 8 bases, with 9 bases of the junction left unmatched. The source is an adult in good health. The sample here was peripheral blood, taken on day 0 of AZD1222 vaccination. J is TRBJ1-2 and V is TRBV4-2; 7 nucleotides align to TRBD1. CDR3 nucleotides: TGTGCCAGCAGCCAAGATATTTTAGGGGGCCAGGGCTACACCTTC. Its protein product is CASSQDILGGQGYTF.